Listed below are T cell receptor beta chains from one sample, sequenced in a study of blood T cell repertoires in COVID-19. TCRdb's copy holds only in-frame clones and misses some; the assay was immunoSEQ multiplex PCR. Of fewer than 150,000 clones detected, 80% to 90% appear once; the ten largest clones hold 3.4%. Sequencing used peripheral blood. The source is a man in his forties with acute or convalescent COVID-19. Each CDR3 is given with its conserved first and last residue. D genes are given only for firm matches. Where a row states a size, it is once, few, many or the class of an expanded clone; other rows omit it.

cdr3_nt: TGTGCCAGCAGTCCTAGCGGCAATGAGCAGTTCTTC
cdr3_aa: CASSPSGNEQFF
d_call: TRBD2
j_call: TRBJ2-1
clone_size: -
v_call: TRBV27

cdr3_nt: TGTGCCAGCAGTGAGGGGGGGATTAATGAAAAACTGTTTTTT
cdr3_aa: CASSEGGINEKLFF
d_call: -
j_call: TRBJ1-4
clone_size: once
v_call: TRBV2

cdr3_nt: TGCAGCGTTGACGGGACAGGGACCTCCTACGAGCAGTACTTC
cdr3_aa: CSVDGTGTSYEQYF
d_call: TRBD1
j_call: TRBJ2-7
clone_size: once
v_call: TRBV29-1

cdr3_nt: TGTGCCAGCAGCATTCAGACCGGGTCGTCGGAGCAGTTCTTC
cdr3_aa: CASSIQTGSSEQFF
d_call: -
j_call: TRBJ2-1
clone_size: -
v_call: TRBV16

cdr3_nt: TGTGCCAGCAGCGTAGATTCTGGGGAGGCTAGCACAGATACGCAGTATTTT
cdr3_aa: CASSVDSGEASTDTQYF
d_call: -
j_call: TRBJ2-3
clone_size: -
v_call: TRBV9

cdr3_nt: TGTGCCACCAGCAGAGATGGGGCCATTAATGAAAAACTGTTTTTT
cdr3_aa: CATSRDGAINEKLFF
d_call: -
j_call: TRBJ1-4
clone_size: -
v_call: TRBV15

cdr3_nt: TGTGCCAGCAGCTCAGACAGACGGTTTGGCTACACCTTC
cdr3_aa: CASSSDRRFGYTF
d_call: -
j_call: TRBJ1-2
clone_size: -
v_call: TRBV12-3/TRBV12-4

cdr3_nt: TGTGCCAGCAGCGTCAGGACAGGGGGCTTTGGGGCCAACGTCCTGACTTTC
cdr3_aa: CASSVRTGGFGANVLTF
d_call: TRBD1
j_call: TRBJ2-6
clone_size: -
v_call: TRBV9

cdr3_nt: TGTGCCAGCAGCTTACTAGGGGGCATGGTTTCCACTGAAGCTTTCTTT
cdr3_aa: CASSLLGGMVSTEAFF
d_call: TRBD1
j_call: TRBJ1-1
clone_size: -
v_call: TRBV7-9

cdr3_nt: TGTGCCAGCAGCCAAGGCGATACAAGGGGGCACTATGGCTACACCTTC
cdr3_aa: CASSQGDTRGHYGYTF
d_call: TRBD1
j_call: TRBJ1-2
clone_size: -
v_call: TRBV3-1/TRBV3-2

cdr3_nt: TGCAGCGTTGAACCGGGACAGAGCTATGGCTACACCTTC
cdr3_aa: CSVEPGQSYGYTF
d_call: TRBD1
j_call: TRBJ1-2
clone_size: -
v_call: TRBV29-1

cdr3_nt: TGTGCCAGCAGCCAAGGACAGAGCTATGGCTACACCTTC
cdr3_aa: CASSQGQSYGYTF
d_call: -
j_call: TRBJ1-2
clone_size: -
v_call: TRBV9

cdr3_nt: TGCGCCAGCAGTCAGCGGCCTCTGGGGAACACTGAAGCTTTCTTT
cdr3_aa: CASSQRPLGNTEAFF
d_call: -
j_call: TRBJ1-1
clone_size: -
v_call: TRBV23-1

cdr3_nt: TGTGCCAGCAGTTCGGGAGACAGGGTTGAGTACTTC
cdr3_aa: CASSSGDRVEYF
d_call: -
j_call: TRBJ2-7
clone_size: -
v_call: TRBV27

cdr3_nt: TGTGCCACCAGTGATTCGGGTCAGCCCCAGCATTTT
cdr3_aa: CATSDSGQPQHF
d_call: -
j_call: TRBJ1-5
clone_size: once
v_call: TRBV24-1

cdr3_nt: TGTGCCAGCAGCTTCTTGGGGGCTACCGGGGAGCTGTTTTTT
cdr3_aa: CASSFLGATGELFF
d_call: -
j_call: TRBJ2-2
clone_size: -
v_call: TRBV7-3

cdr3_nt: TGTGCCAGCAGTTACCTTAGTTCCGATACGCAGTATTTT
cdr3_aa: CASSYLSSDTQYF
d_call: -
j_call: TRBJ2-3
clone_size: -
v_call: TRBV2

cdr3_nt: TGCGCCAGCAGACGCATGGTTCTGGGACAGGGGGCGAAGAGCGAGCAGTACTTC
cdr3_aa: CASRRMVLGQGAKSEQYF
d_call: TRBD1
j_call: TRBJ2-7
clone_size: -
v_call: TRBV4-1

cdr3_nt: TGTGCCAGCAGCTTAGAGCGGGGAAATTCCTACAATGAGCAGTTCTTC
cdr3_aa: CASSLERGNSYNEQFF
d_call: -
j_call: TRBJ2-1
clone_size: -
v_call: TRBV11-2

cdr3_nt: TGCAGTGCTAGTGGACAGGGAAAGGATCAGCCCCAGCATTTT
cdr3_aa: CSASGQGKDQPQHF
d_call: TRBD1
j_call: TRBJ1-5
clone_size: -
v_call: TRBV20-1